This TCR beta chain stems from a study of T cells in Graves' hyperthyroidism and ophthalmopathy. General study results and limits: Blood held most thyroid clonotypes expanded above 0.001 frequency. The model identified upcoming ophthalmopathy a median approximately 6.4 months ahead of onset.

A word on this clonotype: Its specificity is not known.

RNA transcripts gave rise to amplified TCR beta CDR3 regions. The study used the HTBI primer set for a first-round RT-PCR of the TCR CDR3. Using its own MiXCR run on the multiplex PCR reads, TCRdb lists one record per CDR3 protein. The sample comprises hundreds of thousands of distinct CDR3 sequences, about 13% of which are singletons, and around 9.2% rests with the top ten. CDR3 size: 15 residues. Deletions cut 2 bases from V and 7 bases from J, with 15 bases between. Germline lookup yields CDR1 SGHRS and CDR2 YFSETQ. Patients aged 18 to 65 had newly diagnosed hyperthyroidism lasting under 2 months. Fresh peripheral blood, 7.5 to 10 ml, was the source of the PBMCs.

This TCR was sampled from a young woman with Graves' hyperthyroidism. The chain links TRBV5-1 to TRBJ2-2, with D tentatively TRBD1 (5 bases). Sequenced input: blood. CDR3 nucleotide sequence: TGCGCCAGCAGCTTAGTCCAGGGTTACGGCGGGGAGCTGTTTTTT. Amino acid sequence: CASSLVQGYGGELFF. Looking up the rest from reference TRBV5-1 and TRBJ2-2 gives the full variable domain: KAGVTQTPRYLIKTRGQQVTLSCSPISGHRSVSWYQQTPGQGLQFLFEYFSETQRNKGNFPGRFSGRQFSNSRSEMNVSTLELGDSALYLCASSLVQGYGGELFFGEGSRLTVL.